This TCR beta chain stems from a study of T cell responses to AZD1222 COVID-19 vaccine. Turning to this clone: Its target is not known.

Findings and caveats of the study: Sampled repertoires all dated from after the peak T cell response. Regions left unmutated in variants are reportedly the target of nearly half of spike-specific TCRs.

TCRdb's table, derived via immunoSEQ multiplex PCR, lists solely in-frame clones and lacks some. Altogether about 120,000 clones are present, 70% to 90% being singletons, with the ten largest covering about 7.8%. V was cut by 4 bases and J by 2 bases, with 15 bases left in between. Germline V CDR1 and CDR2: MNHEY, SVGAGI. The CDR3 totals 15 residues. The rearrangement uses TRBV6-5 and TRBJ2-7, with D perhaps TRBD1 (6 bases). This specimen consisted of peripheral blood, obtained on day 0 of AZD1222 vaccination. The receptor comes from an adult in good health. DNA of the CDR3: TGTGCCAGCAGTTCCGGACAGTTTTTTACCTACGAGCAGTACTTC. Its protein is CASSSGQFFTYEQYF.